The rows below give T cell receptor beta chains drawn from one sample of a study of blood T cell repertoires in COVID-19. TCRdb's table, derived via immunoSEQ multiplex PCR, lists solely in-frame clones and lacks some. In the table there are about 130,000 clones, 75% to 90% of which are singletons. The sequencing sample was made of peripheral blood. These receptors came from a man between 60 and 70 years old with COVID-19, enrolled during active disease. CDR3s include the opening cysteine and the closing phenylalanine or tryptophan. A D gene is named only where the DNA matches it firmly. The size of a clone is reported for some rows only, either as once, few or many, or as a class for expanded clones.

J: TRBJ1-4; D: TRBD1; V: TRBV7-2; size: NA; CDR3: CASSLDRGRNEKLFF; DNA: TGTGCCAGCAGCCTCGACAGGGGGCGAAATGAAAAACTGTTTTTT
J: TRBJ1-4; D: NA; V: TRBV19; size: NA; CDR3: CASRPQGSNEKLFF; DNA: TGTGCCAGTAGGCCCCAGGGCAGCAATGAAAAACTGTTTTTT
J: TRBJ2-2; D: NA; V: TRBV19; size: NA; CDR3: CASRRTAGLTGELFF; DNA: TGTGCCAGTAGGAGGACAGCAGGACTCACCGGGGAGCTGTTTTTT
J: TRBJ1-2; D: NA; V: TRBV5-1; size: NA; CDR3: CASSPDITSGYTF; DNA: TGCGCCAGCAGCCCGGACATTACGAGTGGCTACACCTTC
J: TRBJ1-5; D: TRBD1; V: TRBV25-1; size: NA; CDR3: CASSEGTGLNQPQHF; DNA: TGTGCCAGCAGTGAAGGGACAGGGCTTAATCAGCCCCAGCATTTT
J: TRBJ1-3; D: NA; V: TRBV6-7; size: NA; CDR3: CALYLESETGLSGNTIYF; DNA: TGTGCCCTATATCTAGAGTCCGAGACAGGCCTCTCTGGAAACACCATATATTTT
J: TRBJ2-3; D: NA; V: TRBV7-9; size: NA; CDR3: CASSLSTTGVQYF; DNA: TGTGCCAGCAGCTTATCAACGACGGGGGTGCAGTATTTT
J: TRBJ1-3; D: TRBD1; V: TRBV5-8; size: NA; CDR3: CASSFSGQGGGNTIYF; DNA: TGTGCCAGCAGCTTCTCAGGACAGGGGGGAGGAAACACCATATATTTT
J: TRBJ1-2; D: TRBD1; V: TRBV5-1; size: NA; CDR3: CASSHRDRNYGYTF; DNA: TGCGCCAGCAGCCACCGGGACAGGAACTATGGCTACACCTTC
J: TRBJ1-2; D: NA; V: TRBV5-1; size: NA; CDR3: CASSVGTTTNNYGYTF; DNA: TGCGCCAGCAGCGTTGGGACAACCACGAATAACTATGGCTACACCTTC
J: TRBJ2-7; D: TRBD1; V: TRBV5-1; size: many; CDR3: CASSPRTGGYEQYF; DNA: TGCGCCAGCAGCCCGCGGACAGGGGGCTACGAGCAGTACTTC
J: TRBJ1-2; D: TRBD1; V: TRBV19; size: NA; CDR3: CASRRDSFYGYTF; DNA: TGTGCCAGTAGGAGGGACAGCTTCTATGGCTACACCTTC
J: TRBJ1-4; D: NA; V: TRBV5-5; size: NA; CDR3: CASSLVQGEEKLFF; DNA: TGTGCCAGCAGCTTGGTCCAGGGTGAAGAAAAACTGTTTTTT
J: TRBJ2-1; D: TRBD1; V: TRBV24-1; size: NA; CDR3: CATSDPTGDHNEQFF; DNA: TGTGCCACCAGTGACCCCACAGGGGATCACAATGAGCAGTTCTTC
J: TRBJ1-1; D: TRBD1; V: TRBV5-1; size: NA; CDR3: CASSLAGGSEAFF; DNA: TGCGCCAGCAGCCTGGCAGGGGGCTCTGAAGCTTTCTTT
J: TRBJ1-2; D: TRBD1; V: TRBV6-2/TRBV6-3; size: few; CDR3: CASSLDRGDYGYTF; DNA: TGTGCCAGCAGTTTAGACAGGGGCGACTATGGCTACACCTTC
J: TRBJ2-3; D: TRBD1; V: TRBV7-8; size: NA; CDR3: CASSSGQGRADTQYF; DNA: TGTGCCAGCAGCTCCGGACAGGGTAGGGCAGATACGCAGTATTTT
J: TRBJ2-5; D: TRBD1; V: TRBV2; size: NA; CDR3: CASSNRGETQYF; DNA: TGTGCCAGCAGTAACAGGGGAGAGACCCAGTACTTC
J: TRBJ1-4; D: NA; V: TRBV2; size: NA; CDR3: CASSEFRGLDEKLFF; DNA: TGTGCCAGCAGTGAGTTTAGGGGTCTGGATGAAAAACTGTTTTTT
J: TRBJ1-5; D: NA; V: TRBV21-1; size: NA; CDR3: CASSRHRGRKGNQPQHF; DNA: TGTGCCAGCAGCCGTCACAGGGGGCGGAAAGGCAATCAGCCCCAGCATTTT
J: TRBJ2-7; D: TRBD1; V: TRBV30; size: NA; CDR3: CAWTWDRGGEQYF; DNA: TGTGCCTGGACGTGGGACAGGGGCGGTGAGCAGTACTTC
J: TRBJ1-2; D: TRBD1; V: TRBV5-6; size: NA; CDR3: CASSLATRTGDF; DNA: TGTGCCAGCAGCTTGGCTACCCGGACAGGGGACTTC
J: TRBJ1-2; D: TRBD1; V: TRBV6-7; size: NA; CDR3: CATRDRDGYTF; DNA: TGTGCCACCCGGGACAGGGATGGCTACACCTTC
J: TRBJ1-6; D: TRBD1; V: TRBV7-2; size: NA; CDR3: CASSLPKGAVNSPLHF; DNA: TGTGCCAGCAGCCTACCCAAGGGGGCTGTAAATTCACCCCTCCACTTT
J: TRBJ1-2; D: NA; V: TRBV5-1; size: NA; CDR3: CASSLLTDYGYTF; DNA: TGCGCCAGCAGCTTGCTGACAGATTATGGCTACACCTTC